Listed below are T cell receptor beta chains from one sample, sequenced in a study of tumor-infiltrating lymphocytes in localized non-small cell lung cancer. This table comes from immunoSEQ multiplex PCR, and its TCRdb copy is limited to in-frame clones, with some not included. The sample lists 10,000 to 15,000 clones, under 90% occurring once. Sequenced sample: lung tumor tissue. The receptors come from a human donor with non-small cell lung cancer. CDR3s include the opening cysteine and the closing phenylalanine or tryptophan. D genes are given only for firm matches. Size is omitted from some rows. Given values are once, few, many or a class for expanded clones.

abundance,j_gene,d_gene,v_gene,CDR3aa,CDR3nt
.,TRBJ1-2,.,TRBV14,CASSQMGREDYGYTF,TGTGCCAGCAGCCAGATGGGGCGGGAGGACTATGGCTACACCTTC
.,TRBJ2-3,TRBD2,TRBV10-3,CAIRSSGRSADTQYF,TGTGCCATCAGATCTAGCGGGAGGAGTGCGGATACGCAGTATTTT
.,TRBJ1-1,.,TRBV4-2,CASSPGMNTEAFF,TGTGCCAGCAGCCCAGGGATGAACACTGAAGCTTTCTTT
.,TRBJ1-5,.,TRBV2,CASSERRQDTNSNQPQHF,TGTGCCAGCAGTGAGAGAAGGCAGGACACGAATAGCAATCAGCCCCAGCATTTT
.,TRBJ2-7,.,TRBV10-2,CASSVEETYEQYF,TGCGCCAGCAGTGTGGAGGAGACCTACGAGCAGTACTTC
.,TRBJ1-4,.,TRBV6-6,CASSYDGRGEKLFF,TGTGCCAGCAGTTACGATGGTAGGGGTGAAAAACTGTTTTTT
.,TRBJ2-1,.,TRBV9,CASSLRGQGYNEQFF,TGTGCCAGCAGCCTCAGAGGGCAGGGTTACAATGAGCAGTTCTTC
.,TRBJ2-2,.,TRBV7-6,CASSLAWSRELFF,TGTGCCAGCAGCTTAGCATGGTCCCGGGAGCTGTTTTTT
.,TRBJ1-5,.,TRBV5-8,CASSVGRSKNQPQHF,TGTGCCAGCAGCGTAGGACGGTCTAAGAATCAGCCCCAGCATTTT
.,TRBJ2-1,TRBD2,TRBV5-4,CASSFIAGEDNEQFF,TGTGCCAGCAGCTTTATAGCGGGAGAAGACAATGAGCAGTTCTTC
.,TRBJ2-7,TRBD1,TRBV18,CASSPFGMTGGYEQYF,TGTGCCAGCTCACCTTTTGGGATGACAGGGGGCTACGAGCAGTACTTC
.,TRBJ2-1,TRBD1,TRBV5-5,CASSRGTGGVDEQFF,TGTGCCAGCAGCCGCGGGACAGGGGGGGTCGATGAGCAGTTCTTC
.,TRBJ2-3,TRBD2,TRBV6-1,CASSSQSGADTQYF,TGTGCCAGCAGTTCACAGAGCGGGGCAGATACGCAGTATTTT
.,TRBJ2-3,.,TRBV28,CASSWPRPKADTQYF,TGTGCCAGCAGTTGGCCACGACCTAAGGCAGATACGCAGTATTTT
.,TRBJ1-2,TRBD1,TRBV18,CASSATQGDGYTF,TGTGCCAGCTCAGCTACACAGGGGGATGGCTACACCTTC
few,TRBJ1-4,.,TRBV30,CAWSVMGLNEKLFF,TGTGCCTGGAGTGTAATGGGACTTAATGAAAAACTGTTTTTT
.,TRBJ1-4,.,TRBV7-9,CASSLVSTNEKLFF,TGTGCCAGCTCCCTAGTCTCAACTAATGAAAAACTGTTTTTT
.,TRBJ2-5,TRBD2,TRBV5-1,CASSSGLAGGQETQYF,TGCGCCAGCAGCTCGGGACTAGCGGGAGGGCAAGAGACCCAGTACTTC
.,TRBJ2-7,.,TRBV5-1,CASRSGTQGGNYEQYF,TGCGCCAGCAGATCCGGGACACAAGGTGGGAATTACGAGCAGTACTTC
.,TRBJ1-1,.,TRBV28,CASSLLGLMNTEAFF,TGTGCCAGCAGTTTATTGGGTCTCATGAACACTGAAGCTTTCTTT
.,TRBJ1-2,.,TRBV28,CASSGGQRLPGYTF,TGTGCCAGCAGTGGCGGACAAAGGCTCCCTGGCTACACCTTC
.,TRBJ2-2,.,TRBV5-4,CASSRGGVRANTGELFF,TGTGCCAGCAGCAGGGGGGGGGTCCGGGCGAACACCGGGGAGCTGTTTTTT
.,TRBJ1-5,.,TRBV7-8,CASSLGSQPQHF,TGTGCCAGCAGCCTAGGGAGTCAGCCCCAGCATTTT
.,TRBJ2-7,.,TRBV7-8,CASSSSSRGRSYEQYF,TGTGCCAGCAGCTCTAGTAGTCGCGGTCGCTCCTACGAGCAGTACTTC
medium-sized,TRBJ2-2,.,TRBV9,CASSVSLGHTGELFF,TGTGCCAGCAGCGTAAGCCTGGGGCACACCGGGGAGCTGTTTTTT
.,TRBJ2-5,TRBD2,TRBV5-1,CASSTSGSGETQYF,TGCGCCAGCAGCACTAGCGGGAGTGGAGAGACCCAGTACTTC
.,TRBJ1-3,.,TRBV19,CASKLTVSSGNTIYF,TGTGCCAGCAAACTGACAGTCAGCTCTGGAAACACCATATATTTT
.,TRBJ2-2,TRBD1,TRBV7-9,CASSSSDRVGTGELFF,TGTGCCAGCAGCTCCTCTGACAGGGTCGGGACCGGGGAGCTGTTTTTT
.,TRBJ2-2,.,TRBV19,CASSIYGGKNTGELFF,TGTGCCAGTAGTATCTACGGCGGAAAGAACACCGGGGAGCTGTTTTTT
once,TRBJ2-1,.,TRBV9,CASSVFDLGLEQFF,TGTGCCAGCAGCGTATTTGACCTAGGCCTTGAGCAGTTCTTC
.,TRBJ2-2,TRBD1,TRBV5-1,CASSAPGQLLNTGELFF,TGCGCCAGCAGCGCCCCGGGACAGCTCTTGAACACCGGGGAGCTGTTTTTT
.,TRBJ2-1,TRBD2,TRBV5-1,CASSSSGMVYNEQFF,TGCGCCAGCAGCTCTAGCGGGATGGTCTACAATGAGCAGTTCTTC
once,TRBJ1-2,TRBD1,TRBV27,CASRQRDSYGYTF,TGTGCCAGCAGGCAGAGGGACAGCTATGGCTACACCTTC
.,TRBJ2-1,TRBD1,TRBV18,CASSPYRGLYNEQFF,TGTGCCAGCTCACCCTACAGGGGGCTCTACAATGAGCAGTTCTTC
.,TRBJ2-5,.,TRBV27,CASSFEVGDYEETQYF,TGTGCCAGCAGTTTCGAGGTAGGAGATTATGAGGAGACCCAGTACTTC
.,TRBJ2-7,.,TRBV2,CAGGREYEQYF,TGTGCCGGAGGGCGGGAATACGAGCAGTACTTC
.,TRBJ2-7,TRBD1,TRBV29-1,CSVCDRGPPYEQYF,TGCAGCGTTTGTGACAGGGGGCCTCCCTACGAGCAGTACTTC
.,TRBJ2-7,TRBD1,TRBV5-6,CASSWGQLLEQYF,TGTGCCAGCAGCTGGGGACAGCTCCTAGAGCAGTACTTC
.,TRBJ2-5,.,TRBV7-9,CASRGKIGRETQYF,TGTGCCAGCAGGGGGAAGATAGGGAGAGAGACCCAGTACTTC
.,TRBJ2-1,.,TRBV5-1,CASSFQGIYLFF,TGCGCCAGCAGCTTTCAGGGGATCTACCTCTTCTTC
.,TRBJ1-1,.,TRBV19,CASSIDSGRRKDTEAFF,TGTGCCAGTAGTATAGATTCAGGCAGACGGAAGGACACTGAAGCTTTCTTT
.,TRBJ2-2,TRBD1,TRBV5-1,CASQTGFTGELFF,TGCGCCAGCCAGACAGGGTTTACCGGGGAGCTGTTTTTT
.,TRBJ2-2,TRBD2,TRBV5-1,CASSHGLAGTGELFF,TGCGCCAGCAGCCACGGACTAGCGGGTACCGGGGAGCTGTTTTTT
.,TRBJ2-4,.,TRBV6-4,CASSAPGQAKNIQYF,TGTGCCAGCAGTGCTCCGGGACAAGCCAAAAACATTCAGTACTTC
.,TRBJ1-1,TRBD1,TRBV5-1,CASSLHGQERSEAFF,TGCGCCAGCAGCTTGCACGGACAGGAGAGAAGTGAAGCTTTCTTT
.,TRBJ1-3,TRBD1,TRBV11-2,CASSPGQGNTIYF,TGTGCCAGCAGCCCGGGACAGGGGAACACCATATATTTT
.,TRBJ2-7,TRBD2,TRBV28,CASSLVGASGNTYEQYF,TGTGCCAGCAGTTTAGTTGGTGCTAGCGGGAACACCTACGAGCAGTACTTC